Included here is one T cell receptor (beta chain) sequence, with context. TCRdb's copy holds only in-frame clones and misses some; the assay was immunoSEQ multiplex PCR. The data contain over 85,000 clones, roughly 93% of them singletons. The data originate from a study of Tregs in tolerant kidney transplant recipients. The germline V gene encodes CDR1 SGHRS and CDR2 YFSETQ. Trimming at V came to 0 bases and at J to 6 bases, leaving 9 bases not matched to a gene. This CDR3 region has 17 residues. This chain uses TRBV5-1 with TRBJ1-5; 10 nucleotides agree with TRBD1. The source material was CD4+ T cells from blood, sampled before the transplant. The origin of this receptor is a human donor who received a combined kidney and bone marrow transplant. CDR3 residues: CASSLEPRDRGLQPQHF. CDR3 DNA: TGCGCCAGCAGCTTGGAGCCCCGGGACAGGGGTCTTCAGCCCCAGCATTTT. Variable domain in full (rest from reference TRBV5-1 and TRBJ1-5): KAGVTQTPRYLIKTRGQQVTLSCSPISGHRSVSWYQQTPGQGLQFLFEYFSETQRNKGNFPGRFSGRQFSNSRSEMNVSTLELGDSALYLCASSLEPRDRGLQPQHFGDGTRLSIL.